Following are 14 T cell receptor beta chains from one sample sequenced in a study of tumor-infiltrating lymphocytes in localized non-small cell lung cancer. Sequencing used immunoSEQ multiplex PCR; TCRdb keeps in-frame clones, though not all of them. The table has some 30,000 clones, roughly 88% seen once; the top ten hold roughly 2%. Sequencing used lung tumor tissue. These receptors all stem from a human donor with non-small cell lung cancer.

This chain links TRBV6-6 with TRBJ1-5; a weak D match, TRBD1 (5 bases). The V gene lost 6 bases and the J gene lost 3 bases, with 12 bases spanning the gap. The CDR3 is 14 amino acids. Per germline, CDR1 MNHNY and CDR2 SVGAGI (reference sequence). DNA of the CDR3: TGTGCCAGCAGCCGAAACAGGCCCAATCAGCCCCAGCATTTT. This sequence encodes CASSRNRPNQPQHF.

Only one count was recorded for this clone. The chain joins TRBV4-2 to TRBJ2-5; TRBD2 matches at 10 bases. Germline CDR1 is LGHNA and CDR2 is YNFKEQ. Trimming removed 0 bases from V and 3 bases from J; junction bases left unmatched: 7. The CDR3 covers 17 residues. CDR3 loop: CASSQDFSGGQKETQYF. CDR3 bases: TGTGCCAGCAGCCAAGATTTTAGCGGGGGGCAAAAAGAGACCCAGTACTTC.

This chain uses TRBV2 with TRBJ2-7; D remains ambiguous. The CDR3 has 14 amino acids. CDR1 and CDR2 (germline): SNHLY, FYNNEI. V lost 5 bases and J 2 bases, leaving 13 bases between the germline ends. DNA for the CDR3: TGTGCCAGCAGTTCCGAACTTGGGGCCTACGAGCAGTACTTC. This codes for CASSSELGAYEQYF.

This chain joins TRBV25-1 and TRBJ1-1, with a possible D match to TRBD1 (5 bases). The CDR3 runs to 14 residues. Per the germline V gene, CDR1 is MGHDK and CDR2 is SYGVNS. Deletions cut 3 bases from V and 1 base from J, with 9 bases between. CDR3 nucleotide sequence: TGTGCCAGCAGTGATTTGGGACCGAACACTGAAGCTTTCTTT. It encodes CASSDLGPNTEAFF.

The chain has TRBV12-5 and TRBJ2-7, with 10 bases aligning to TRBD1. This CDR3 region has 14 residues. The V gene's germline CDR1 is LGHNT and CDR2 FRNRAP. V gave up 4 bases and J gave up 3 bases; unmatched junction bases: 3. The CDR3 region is CASGYGDRGYEQYF. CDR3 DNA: TGTGCTAGTGGTTATGGGGACAGGGGCTACGAGCAGTACTTC. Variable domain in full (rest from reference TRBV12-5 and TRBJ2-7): DARVTQTPRHKVTEMGQEVTMRCQPILGHNTVFWYRQTMMQGLELLAYFRNRAPLDDSGMPKDRFSAEMPDATLATLKIQPSEPRDSAVYFCASGYGDRGYEQYFGPGTRLTVT.

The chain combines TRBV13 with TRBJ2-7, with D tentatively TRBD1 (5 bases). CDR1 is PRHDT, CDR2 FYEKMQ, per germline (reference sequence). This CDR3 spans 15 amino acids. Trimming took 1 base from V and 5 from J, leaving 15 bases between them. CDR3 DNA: TGTGCCAGCAGCTTAGCCGCCAGGGCACCCGACGAGCAGTACTTC. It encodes CASSLAARAPDEQYF.

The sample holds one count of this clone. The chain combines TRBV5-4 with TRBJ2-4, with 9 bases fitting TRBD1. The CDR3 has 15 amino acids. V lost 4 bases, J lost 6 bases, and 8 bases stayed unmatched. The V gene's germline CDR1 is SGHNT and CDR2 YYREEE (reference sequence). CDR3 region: CASSNSQGAGNIQYF. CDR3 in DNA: TGTGCCAGCAGCAACTCACAGGGGGCGGGAAACATTCAGTACTTC.

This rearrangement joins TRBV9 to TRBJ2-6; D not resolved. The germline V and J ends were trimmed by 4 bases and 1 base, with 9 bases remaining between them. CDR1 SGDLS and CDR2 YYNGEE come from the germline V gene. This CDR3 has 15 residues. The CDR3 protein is CASSTLGSGANVLTF. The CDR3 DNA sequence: TGTGCCAGCAGCACTCTGGGGTCTGGGGCCAACGTCCTGACTTTC.

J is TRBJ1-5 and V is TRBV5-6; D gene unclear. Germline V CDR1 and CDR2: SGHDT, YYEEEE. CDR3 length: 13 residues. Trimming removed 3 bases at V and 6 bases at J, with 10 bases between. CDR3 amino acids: CASSSSGVQPQHF. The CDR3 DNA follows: TGTGCCAGCAGCTCGAGCGGGGTTCAGCCCCAGCATTTT.

CDR3 sequence (DNA): TGTGCCAGTAGTATAGAGGGAACAGATACGCAGTATTTT. The encoded protein is CASSIEGTDTQYF. J is TRBJ2-3 and V is TRBV19; D is undetermined. Trimming pared 0 bases from V and 3 bases from J, leaving 4 bases between. Germline V gene lookup returns CDR1 LNHDA and CDR2 SQIVND (reference sequence). CDR3 length: 13 amino acids.

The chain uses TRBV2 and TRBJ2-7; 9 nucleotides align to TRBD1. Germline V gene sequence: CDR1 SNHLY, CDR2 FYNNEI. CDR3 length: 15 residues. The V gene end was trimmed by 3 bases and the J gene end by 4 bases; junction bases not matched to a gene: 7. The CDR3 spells CASSDLGQGHYEQYF. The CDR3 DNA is TGTGCCAGCAGTGATTTAGGACAGGGGCATTACGAGCAGTACTTC.

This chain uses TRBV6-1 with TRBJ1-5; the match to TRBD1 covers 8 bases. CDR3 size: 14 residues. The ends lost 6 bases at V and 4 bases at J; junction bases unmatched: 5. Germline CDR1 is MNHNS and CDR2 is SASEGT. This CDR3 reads CASRWDRPNQPQHF. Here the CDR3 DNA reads TGTGCCAGCAGGTGGGACAGGCCTAATCAGCCCCAGCATTTT.

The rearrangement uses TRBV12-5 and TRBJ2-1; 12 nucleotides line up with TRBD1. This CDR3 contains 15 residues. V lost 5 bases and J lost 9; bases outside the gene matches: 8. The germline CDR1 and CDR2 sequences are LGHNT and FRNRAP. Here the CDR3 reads CASGPLGQGALEQFF. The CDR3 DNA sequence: TGTGCTAGTGGTCCACTGGGACAGGGGGCGCTTGAGCAGTTCTTC.

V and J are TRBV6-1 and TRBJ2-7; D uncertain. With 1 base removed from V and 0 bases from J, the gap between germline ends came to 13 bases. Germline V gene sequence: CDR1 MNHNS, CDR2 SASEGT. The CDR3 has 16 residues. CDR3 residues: CASSEVWAASSYEQYF. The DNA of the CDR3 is TGTGCCAGCAGTGAAGTTTGGGCGGCCAGCTCCTACGAGCAGTACTTC.